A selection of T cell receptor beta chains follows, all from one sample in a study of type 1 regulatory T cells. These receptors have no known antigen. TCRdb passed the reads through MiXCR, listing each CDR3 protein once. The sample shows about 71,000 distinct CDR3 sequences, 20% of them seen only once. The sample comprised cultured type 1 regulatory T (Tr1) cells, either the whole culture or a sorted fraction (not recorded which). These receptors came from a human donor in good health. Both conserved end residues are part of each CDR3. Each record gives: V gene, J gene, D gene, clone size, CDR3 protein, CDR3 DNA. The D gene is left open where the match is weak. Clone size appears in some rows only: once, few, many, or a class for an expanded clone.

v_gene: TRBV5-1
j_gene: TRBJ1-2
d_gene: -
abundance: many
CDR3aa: CASSDRTADGYTF
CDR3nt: TGCGCCAGCAGCGACAGGACAGCGGATGGCTACACCTTC

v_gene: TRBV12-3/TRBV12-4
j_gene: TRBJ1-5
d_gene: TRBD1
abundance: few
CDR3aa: CASSLGLQGAYSNQPQHF
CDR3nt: TGTGCCAGCAGCCTCGGGCTACAGGGGGCTTATAGCAATCAGCCCCAGCATTTT

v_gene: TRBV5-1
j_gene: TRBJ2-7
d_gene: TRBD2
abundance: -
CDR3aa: CASSLGLAGAEQYF
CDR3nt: TGCGCCAGCAGCTTGGGACTAGCGGGAGCCGAGCAGTACTTC

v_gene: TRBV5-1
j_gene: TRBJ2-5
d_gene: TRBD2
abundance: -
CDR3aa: CASSQREGQQETQYF
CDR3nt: TGCGCCAGCAGCCAGCGGGAGGGGCAGCAAGAGACCCAGTACTTC

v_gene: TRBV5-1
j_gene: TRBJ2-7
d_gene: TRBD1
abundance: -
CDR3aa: CASAGTDSYEQYF
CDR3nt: TGCGCCAGCGCCGGGACAGACTCCTACGAGCAGTACTTC

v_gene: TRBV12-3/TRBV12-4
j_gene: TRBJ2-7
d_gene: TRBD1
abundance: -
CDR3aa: CASGNRDRGEQYF
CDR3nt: TGTGCCAGCGGAAATCGGGACAGGGGAGAGCAGTACTTC

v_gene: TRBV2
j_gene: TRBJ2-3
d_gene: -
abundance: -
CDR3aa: CASSEDNSGADTQYF
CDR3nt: TGTGCCAGCAGTGAAGATAACAGTGGCGCAGATACGCAGTATTTT

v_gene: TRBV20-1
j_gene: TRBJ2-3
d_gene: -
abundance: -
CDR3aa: CSARDGSSTDTQYF
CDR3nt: TGCAGTGCTAGAGACGGGAGTAGTACAGATACGCAGTATTTT

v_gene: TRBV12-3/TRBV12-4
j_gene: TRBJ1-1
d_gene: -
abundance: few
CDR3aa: CASSNRVRGTEAFF
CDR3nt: TGTGCCAGCAGTAACAGGGTTCGGGGCACTGAAGCTTTCTTT

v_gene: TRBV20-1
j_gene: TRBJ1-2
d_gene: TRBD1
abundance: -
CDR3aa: CSLEEDRGYGYTF
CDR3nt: TGCAGTCTTGAGGAGGACAGGGGCTATGGCTACACCTTC

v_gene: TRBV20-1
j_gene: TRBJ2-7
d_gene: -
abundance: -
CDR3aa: CSAYRPSSYEQYF
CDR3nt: TGCAGTGCCTACCGACCAAGCTCCTACGAGCAGTACTTC

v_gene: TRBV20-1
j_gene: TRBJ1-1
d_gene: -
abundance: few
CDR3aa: CSASYAWGRGTEAFF
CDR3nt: TGCAGTGCCTCCTATGCGTGGGGCCGGGGGACTGAAGCTTTCTTT

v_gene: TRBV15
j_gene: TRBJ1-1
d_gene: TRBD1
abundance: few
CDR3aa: CATSTGTGQKNTEAFF
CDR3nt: TGTGCCACCAGCACTGGCACGGGACAGAAAAACACTGAAGCTTTCTTT

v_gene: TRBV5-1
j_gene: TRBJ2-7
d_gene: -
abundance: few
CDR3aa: CASSATDSAYEQYF
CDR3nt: TGCGCCAGCAGCGCCACGGACAGTGCGTACGAGCAGTACTTC

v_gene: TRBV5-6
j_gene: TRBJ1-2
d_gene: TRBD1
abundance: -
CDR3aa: CASSLWDRDYHGYTF
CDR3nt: TGTGCCAGCAGCCTCTGGGACAGGGATTATCATGGCTACACCTTC

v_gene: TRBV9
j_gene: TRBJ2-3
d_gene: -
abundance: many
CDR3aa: CASSLLSTDMQYF
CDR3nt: TGTGCCAGCAGCCTCCTCAGTACAGATATGCAGTATTTT

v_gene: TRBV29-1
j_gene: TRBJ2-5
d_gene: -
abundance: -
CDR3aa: CSVVNSLGETQYF
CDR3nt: TGCAGCGTTGTAAACTCGTTAGGGGAGACCCAGTACTTC

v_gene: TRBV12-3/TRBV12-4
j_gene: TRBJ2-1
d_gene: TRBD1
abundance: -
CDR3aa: CASTLDRARNEQFF
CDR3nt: TGTGCCAGCACCCTAGACAGGGCTCGCAATGAGCAGTTCTTC

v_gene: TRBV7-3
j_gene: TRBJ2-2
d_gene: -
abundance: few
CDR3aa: CASSLPSTGELFF
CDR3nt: TGTGCCAGCAGCTTACCAAGCACCGGGGAGCTGTTTTTT

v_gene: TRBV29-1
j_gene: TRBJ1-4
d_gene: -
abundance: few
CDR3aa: CSVAGAEEKLFF
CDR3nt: TGCAGCGTTGCAGGGGCGGAAGAAAAACTGTTTTTT

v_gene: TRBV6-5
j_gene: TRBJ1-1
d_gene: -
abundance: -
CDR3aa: CASSYWGGADTEAFF
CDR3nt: TGTGCCAGCAGTTACTGGGGAGGGGCTGACACTGAAGCTTTCTTT

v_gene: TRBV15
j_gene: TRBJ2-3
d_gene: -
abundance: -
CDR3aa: CATSREPSPMADTQYF
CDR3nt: TGTGCCACCAGCAGAGAGCCCTCCCCGATGGCAGATACGCAGTATTTT

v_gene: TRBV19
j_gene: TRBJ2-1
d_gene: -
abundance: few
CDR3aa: CASSMGIGPNEQFF
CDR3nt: TGTGCCAGTAGTATGGGGATAGGCCCCAATGAGCAGTTCTTC

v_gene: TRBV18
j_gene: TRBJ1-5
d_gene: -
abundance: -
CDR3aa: CASSPPGGSGNQPQHF
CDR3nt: TGTGCCAGCTCACCACCAGGAGGGTCTGGCAATCAGCCCCAGCATTTT

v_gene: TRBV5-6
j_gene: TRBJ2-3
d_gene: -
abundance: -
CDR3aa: CASSLEGTTDTQYF
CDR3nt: TGCGCCAGCAGCTTGGAAGGGACTACAGATACGCAGTATTTT

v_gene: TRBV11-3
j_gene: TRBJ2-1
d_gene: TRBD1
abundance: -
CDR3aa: CASSKTGGAVNEQFF
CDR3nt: TGTGCCAGCAGCAAGACAGGGGGCGCGGTGAATGAGCAGTTCTTC

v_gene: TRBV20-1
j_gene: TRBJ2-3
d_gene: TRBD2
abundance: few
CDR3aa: CSAPSSGIRTMDTQYF
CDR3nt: TGCAGTGCCCCTAGTAGCGGGATAAGAACCATGGATACGCAGTATTTT

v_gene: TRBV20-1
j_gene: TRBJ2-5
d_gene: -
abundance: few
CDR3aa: CSGAYGETQYF
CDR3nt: TGCAGTGGGGCGTACGGGGAGACCCAGTACTTC

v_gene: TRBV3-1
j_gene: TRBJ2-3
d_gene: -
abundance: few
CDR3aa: CASSNGPDTQYF
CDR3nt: TGTGCCAGCAGCAACGGGCCAGATACGCAGTATTTT

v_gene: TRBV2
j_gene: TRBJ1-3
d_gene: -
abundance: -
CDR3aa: CASNSDPGNTIYF
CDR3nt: TGTGCCAGCAACAGTGATCCTGGAAACACCATATATTTT

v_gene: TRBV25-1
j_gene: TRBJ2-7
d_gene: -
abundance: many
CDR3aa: CASRPGWGDEQYF
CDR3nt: TGTGCCAGCAGACCTGGATGGGGGGACGAGCAGTACTTC

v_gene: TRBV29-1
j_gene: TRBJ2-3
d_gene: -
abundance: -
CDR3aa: CSVEDGSGHTDTQYF
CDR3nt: TGCAGCGTTGAAGATGGGTCGGGACACACAGATACGCAGTATTTT

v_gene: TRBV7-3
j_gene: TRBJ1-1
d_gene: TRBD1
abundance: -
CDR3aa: CASSQQGASTEAFF
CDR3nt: TGTGCCAGCAGCCAACAGGGGGCCTCCACTGAAGCTTTCTTT

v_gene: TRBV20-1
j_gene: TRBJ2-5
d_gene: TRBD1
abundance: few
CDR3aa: CSARDDRARETQYF
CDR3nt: TGCAGTGCTAGAGACGACAGGGCGCGGGAGACCCAGTACTTC

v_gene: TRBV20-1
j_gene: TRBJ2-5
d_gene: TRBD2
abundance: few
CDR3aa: CSATLAGVRETQYF
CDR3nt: TGCAGTGCAACACTAGCGGGAGTTCGGGAGACCCAGTACTTC

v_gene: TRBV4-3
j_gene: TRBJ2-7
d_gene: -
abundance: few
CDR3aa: CASSQGSEGGYEQYF
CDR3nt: TGCGCCAGCAGCCAAGGTTCTGAGGGAGGTTACGAGCAGTACTTC

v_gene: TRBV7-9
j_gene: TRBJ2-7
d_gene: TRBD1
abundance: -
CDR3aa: CASSLRTGSLLEQYF
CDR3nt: TGTGCCAGCAGCTTAAGGACAGGGTCCCTCCTCGAGCAGTACTTC

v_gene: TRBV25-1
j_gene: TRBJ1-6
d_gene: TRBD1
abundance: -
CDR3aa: CATGPGQYNSPLHF
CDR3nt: TGTGCCACAGGACCGGGACAGTATAATTCACCCCTCCACTTT

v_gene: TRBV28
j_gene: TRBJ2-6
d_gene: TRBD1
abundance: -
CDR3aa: CASSYSGQGQSGANVLTF
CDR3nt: TGTGCCAGCAGTTACTCAGGACAGGGCCAATCTGGGGCCAACGTCCTGACTTTC

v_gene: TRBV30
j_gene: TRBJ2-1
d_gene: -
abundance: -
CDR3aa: CAWSVNPGASYNEQFF
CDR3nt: TGTGCCTGGAGTGTAAATCCGGGGGCGAGCTACAATGAGCAGTTCTTC

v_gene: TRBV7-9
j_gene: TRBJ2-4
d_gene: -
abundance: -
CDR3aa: CASSPPLGGAKNIQYF
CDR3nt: TGTGCCAGCAGCCCCCCTCTCGGTGGAGCCAAAAACATTCAGTACTTC

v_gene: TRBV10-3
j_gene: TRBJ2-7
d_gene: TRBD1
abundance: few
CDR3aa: CAIRPGQGASYEQYF
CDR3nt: TGTGCCATCAGGCCCGGACAGGGGGCCTCCTACGAGCAGTACTTC

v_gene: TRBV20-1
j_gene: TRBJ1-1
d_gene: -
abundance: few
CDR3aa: CSPRQVDWNTEAFF
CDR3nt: TGCAGTCCCAGACAGGTTGATTGGAACACTGAAGCTTTCTTT

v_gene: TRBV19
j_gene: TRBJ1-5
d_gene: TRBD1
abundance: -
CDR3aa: CASRTRGEGIWHF
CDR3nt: TGTGCCAGTAGAACCAGGGGGGAAGGAATTTGGCATTTT

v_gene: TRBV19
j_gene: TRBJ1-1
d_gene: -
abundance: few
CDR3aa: CASRRTGSAGVEAFF
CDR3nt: TGTGCCAGTAGGCGAACAGGGTCTGCTGGGGTTGAAGCTTTCTTT

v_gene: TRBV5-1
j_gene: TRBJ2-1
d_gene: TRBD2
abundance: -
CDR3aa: CASSLSGLANSNEQFF
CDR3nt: TGCGCCAGCAGCTTGTCGGGACTAGCAAATTCTAATGAGCAGTTCTTC

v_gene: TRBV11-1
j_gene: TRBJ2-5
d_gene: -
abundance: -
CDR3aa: CASNPMGETQYF
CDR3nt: TGTGCCAGCAACCCCATGGGGGAGACCCAGTACTTC

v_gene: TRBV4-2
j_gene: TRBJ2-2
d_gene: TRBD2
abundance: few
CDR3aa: CASSQSGLVSPGELFF
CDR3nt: TGTGCCAGCAGCCAGTCGGGACTAGTAAGTCCCGGGGAGCTGTTTTTT

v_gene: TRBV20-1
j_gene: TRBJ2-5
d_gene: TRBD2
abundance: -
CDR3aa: CSARGLAGLVETQYF
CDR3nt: TGCAGTGCTAGGGGTTTAGCGGGATTGGTAGAGACCCAGTACTTC

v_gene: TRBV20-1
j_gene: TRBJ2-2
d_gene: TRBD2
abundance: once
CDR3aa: CSARPLAGAVGELFF
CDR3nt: TGCAGTGCTAGACCGCTAGCGGGAGCAGTCGGGGAGCTGTTTTTT

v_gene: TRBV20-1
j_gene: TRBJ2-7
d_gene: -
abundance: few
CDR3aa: CSAKETLYEQYF
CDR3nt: TGCAGTGCCAAGGAAACCTTATACGAGCAGTACTTC

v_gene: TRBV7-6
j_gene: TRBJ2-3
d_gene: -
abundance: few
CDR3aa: CASSLSGGTASTDTQYF
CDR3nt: TGTGCCAGCAGCTTAAGTGGAGGGACAGCAAGCACAGATACGCAGTATTTT

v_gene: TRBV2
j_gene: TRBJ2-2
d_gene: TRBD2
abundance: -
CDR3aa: CASRSLAGGNTGELFF
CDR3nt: TGTGCCAGCAGAAGTCTAGCGGGGGGAAACACCGGGGAGCTGTTTTTT